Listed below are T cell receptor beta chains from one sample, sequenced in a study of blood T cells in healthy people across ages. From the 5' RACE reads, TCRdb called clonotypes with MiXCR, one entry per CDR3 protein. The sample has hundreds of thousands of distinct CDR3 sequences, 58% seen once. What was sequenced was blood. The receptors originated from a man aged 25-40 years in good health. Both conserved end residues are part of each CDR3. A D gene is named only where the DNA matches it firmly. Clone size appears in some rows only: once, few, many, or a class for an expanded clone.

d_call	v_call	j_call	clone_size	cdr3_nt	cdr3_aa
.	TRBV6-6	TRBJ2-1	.	TGTGCCTCCGGGGAGAGCTCCTACAATGAGCAGTTCTTC	CASGESSYNEQFF
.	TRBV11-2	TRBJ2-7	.	TGTGCCAGCAGCTTATGGGTGGGGAAACCCTACGAGCAGTACTTC	CASSLWVGKPYEQYF
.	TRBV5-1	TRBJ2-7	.	TGCGCCAGCAGGACAGCGATGGGGGGTTACGAGCAGTACTTC	CASRTAMGGYEQYF
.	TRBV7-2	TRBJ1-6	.	TGTGCCAGCAGCTTTTACAGGGATTCACCCCTCCACTTT	CASSFYRDSPLHF
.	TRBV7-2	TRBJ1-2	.	TGTGCCAGCAGCCGATTGTACCCCCGGTTCTATGGCTACACCTTC	CASSRLYPRFYGYTF
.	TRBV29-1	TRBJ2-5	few	TGCAGCGTTAACGTGGGAAGGGAGACCCAGTACTTC	CSVNVGRETQYF
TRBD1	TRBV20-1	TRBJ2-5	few	TGCAGTGCTAGAAACCGGGACAGGGTAACAGAGACCCAGTACTTC	CSARNRDRVTETQYF
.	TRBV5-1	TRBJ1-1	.	TGCGCCAGCAGCTTCGGCGACGGCACTGAAGCTTTCTTT	CASSFGDGTEAFF
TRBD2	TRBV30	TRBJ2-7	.	TGTGCCTGGAGGGTAAGCGGGAGTCTCGACGAGCAGTACTTC	CAWRVSGSLDEQYF
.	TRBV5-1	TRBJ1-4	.	TGCGCCAGCAGCTTGGGGGGGCAGCTAAATGAAAAACTGTTTTTT	CASSLGGQLNEKLFF
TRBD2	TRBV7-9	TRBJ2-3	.	TGTGCCAGCGCTGTACTAGCGGGGTCCGGAGATACGCAGTATTTT	CASAVLAGSGDTQYF
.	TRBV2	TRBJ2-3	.	TGTGCCAGCATGAGCGAACCCACAGATACGCAGTATTTT	CASMSEPTDTQYF
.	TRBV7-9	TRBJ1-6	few	TGTGCCAGCAGTCTGGGCACGGTGCGTTCACCCCTCCACTTT	CASSLGTVRSPLHF